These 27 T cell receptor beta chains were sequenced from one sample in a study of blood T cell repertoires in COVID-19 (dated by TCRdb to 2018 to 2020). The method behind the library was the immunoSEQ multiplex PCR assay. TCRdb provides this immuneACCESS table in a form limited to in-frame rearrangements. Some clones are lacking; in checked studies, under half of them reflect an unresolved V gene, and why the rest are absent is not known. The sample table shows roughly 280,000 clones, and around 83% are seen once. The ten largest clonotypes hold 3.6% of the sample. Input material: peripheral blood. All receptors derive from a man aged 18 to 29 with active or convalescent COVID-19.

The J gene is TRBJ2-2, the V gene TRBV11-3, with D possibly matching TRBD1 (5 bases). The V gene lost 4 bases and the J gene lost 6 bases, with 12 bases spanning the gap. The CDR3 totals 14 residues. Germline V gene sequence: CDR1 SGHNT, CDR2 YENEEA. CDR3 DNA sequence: TGTGCCAGCAGCTCAGCAGGGATCTCCGGGGAGCTGTTTTTT. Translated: CASSSAGISGELFF.

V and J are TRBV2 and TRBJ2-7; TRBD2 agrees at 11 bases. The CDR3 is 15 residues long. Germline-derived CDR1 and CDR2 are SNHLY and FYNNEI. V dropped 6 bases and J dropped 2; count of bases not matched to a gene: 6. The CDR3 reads CASSVGLAVTYEQYF. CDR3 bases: TGTGCCAGCAGCGTGGGACTAGCGGTTACCTACGAGCAGTACTTC.

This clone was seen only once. For the CDR3, the DNA is TGTGCCAGCAGTTTAGAGTTTAACACTGAAGCTTTCTTT. This sequence encodes CASSLEFNTEAFF. The chain recombines TRBV28 with TRBJ1-1; no firm D call. CDR3 size: 13 residues. Germline CDR1 and CDR2: MDHEN and SYDVKM. V lost 2 bases to trimming and J lost 2 bases, with 6 bases between them. Together with reference TRBV28 and TRBJ1-1, the CDR3 gives the full variable domain: DVKVTQSSRYLVKRTGEKVFLECVQDMDHENMFWYRQDPGLGLRLIYFSYDVKMKEKGDIPEGYSVSREKKERFSLILESASTNQTSMYLCASSLEFNTEAFFGQGTRLTVV.

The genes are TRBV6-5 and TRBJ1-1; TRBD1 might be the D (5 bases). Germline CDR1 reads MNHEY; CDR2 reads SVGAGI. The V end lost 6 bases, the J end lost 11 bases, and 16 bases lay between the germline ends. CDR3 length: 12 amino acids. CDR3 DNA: TGTGCCAGCAGCCCGGGACTCTCGAGGGCTTTCTTT. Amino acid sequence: CASSPGLSRAFF.

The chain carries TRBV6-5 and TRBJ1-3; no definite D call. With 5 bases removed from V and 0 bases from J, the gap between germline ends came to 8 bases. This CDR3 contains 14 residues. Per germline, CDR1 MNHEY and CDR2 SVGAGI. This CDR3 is CASSPPGSGNTIYF. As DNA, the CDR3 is TGTGCCAGCAGTCCGCCGGGCTCTGGAAACACCATATATTTT.

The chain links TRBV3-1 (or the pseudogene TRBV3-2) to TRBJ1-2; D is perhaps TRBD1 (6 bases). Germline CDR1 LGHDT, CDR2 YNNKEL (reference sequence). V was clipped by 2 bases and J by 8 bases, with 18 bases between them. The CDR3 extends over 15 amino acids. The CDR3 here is CASSQYYGTQRGYTF. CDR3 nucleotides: TGTGCCAGCAGCCAATATTATGGGACACAACGGGGCTACACCTTC.

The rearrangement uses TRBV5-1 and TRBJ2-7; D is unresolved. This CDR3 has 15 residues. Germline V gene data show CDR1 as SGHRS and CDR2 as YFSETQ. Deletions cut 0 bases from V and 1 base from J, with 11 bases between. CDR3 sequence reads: CASSLDRARSYEQYF. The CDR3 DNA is TGCGCCAGCAGCTTGGACCGAGCTCGGTCCTACGAGCAGTACTTC.

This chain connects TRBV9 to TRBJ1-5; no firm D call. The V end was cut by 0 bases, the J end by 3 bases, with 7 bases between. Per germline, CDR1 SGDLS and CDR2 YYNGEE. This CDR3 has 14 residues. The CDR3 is CASSVDHNNQPQHF. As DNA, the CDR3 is TGTGCCAGCAGCGTAGATCACAACAATCAGCCCCAGCATTTT.

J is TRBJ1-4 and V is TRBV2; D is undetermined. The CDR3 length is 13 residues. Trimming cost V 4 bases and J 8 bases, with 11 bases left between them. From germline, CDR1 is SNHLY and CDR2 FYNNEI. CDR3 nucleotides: TGTGCCAGCAGTGTTGGTGCGAGGGAAAAACTGTTTTTT. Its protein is CASSVGAREKLFF. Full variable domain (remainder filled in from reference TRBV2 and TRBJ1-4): EPEVTQTPSHQVTQMGQEVILRCVPISNHLYFYWYRQILGQKVEFLVSFYNNEISEKSEIFDDQFSVERPDGSNFTLKIRSTKLEDSAMYFCASSVGAREKLFFGSGTQLSVL.

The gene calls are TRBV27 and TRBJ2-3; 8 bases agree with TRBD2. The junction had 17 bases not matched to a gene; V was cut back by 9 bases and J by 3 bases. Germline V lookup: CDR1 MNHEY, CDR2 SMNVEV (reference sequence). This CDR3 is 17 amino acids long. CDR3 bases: TGTGCCAGTTCGTGGGGTTGGGGGGTAGCGGGGACAGATACGCAGTATTTT. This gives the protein CASSWGWGVAGTDTQYF.

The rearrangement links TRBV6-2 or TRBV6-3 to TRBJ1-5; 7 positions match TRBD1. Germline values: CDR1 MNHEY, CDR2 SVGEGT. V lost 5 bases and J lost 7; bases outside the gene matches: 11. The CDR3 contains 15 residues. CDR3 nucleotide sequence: TGTGCCAGCAGTCCGGACAGGCCAAGGGGGCAGCCCCAGCATTTT. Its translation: CASSPDRPRGQPQHF.

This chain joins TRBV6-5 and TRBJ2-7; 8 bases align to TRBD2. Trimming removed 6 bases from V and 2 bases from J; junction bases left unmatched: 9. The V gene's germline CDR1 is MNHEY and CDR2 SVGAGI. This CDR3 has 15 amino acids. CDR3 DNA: TGTGCCAGCAGGCCAAATAGCGGGAACCCCTACGAGCAGTACTTC. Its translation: CASRPNSGNPYEQYF.

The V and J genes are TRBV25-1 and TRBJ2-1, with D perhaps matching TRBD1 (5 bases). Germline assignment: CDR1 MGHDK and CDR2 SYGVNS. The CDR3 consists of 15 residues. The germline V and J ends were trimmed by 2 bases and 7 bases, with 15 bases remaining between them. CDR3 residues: CASSEVLAPGNEQFF. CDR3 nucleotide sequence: TGTGCCAGCAGTGAAGTACTGGCGCCAGGGAATGAGCAGTTCTTC. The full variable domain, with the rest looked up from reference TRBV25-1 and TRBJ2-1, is EADIYQTPRYLVIGTGKKITLECSQTMGHDKMYWYQQDPGMELHLIHYSYGVNSTEKGDLSSESTVSRIRTEHFPLTLESARPSHTSQYLCASSEVLAPGNEQFFGPGTRLTVL.

Here the CDR3 reads CASSHLVGALNEQFF. The CDR3 DNA reads as TGTGCCAGCAGCCATCTAGTGGGGGCCCTTAATGAGCAGTTCTTC. The chain joins TRBV4-2 to TRBJ2-1; possible D gene TRBD1, 6 bases. Between the trimmed V and J ends, which lost 3 bases and 7 bases, there was a span of 16 bases. Germline loops: CDR1 LGHNA, CDR2 YNFKEQ. CDR3 length: 15 amino acids.

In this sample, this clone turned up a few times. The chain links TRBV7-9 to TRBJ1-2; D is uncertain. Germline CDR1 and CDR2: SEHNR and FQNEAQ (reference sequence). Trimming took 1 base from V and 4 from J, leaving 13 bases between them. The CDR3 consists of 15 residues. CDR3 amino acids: CASSLEEGSSYGYTF. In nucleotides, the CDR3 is TGTGCCAGCAGCTTAGAGGAGGGAAGTAGCTATGGCTACACCTTC. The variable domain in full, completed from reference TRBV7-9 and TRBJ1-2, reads DTGVSQNPRHKITKRGQNVTFRCDPISEHNRLYWYRQTLGQGPEFLTYFQNEAQLEKSRLLSDRFSAERPKGSFSTLEIQRTEQGDSAMYLCASSLEEGSSYGYTFGSGTRLTVV.

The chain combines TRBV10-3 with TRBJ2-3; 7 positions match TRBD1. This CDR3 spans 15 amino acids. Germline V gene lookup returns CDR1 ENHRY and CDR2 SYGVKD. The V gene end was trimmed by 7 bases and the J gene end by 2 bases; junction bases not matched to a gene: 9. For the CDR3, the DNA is TGTGCCATCAAATTGGACAGGAGTATCACAGATACGCAGTATTTT. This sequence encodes CAIKLDRSITDTQYF.

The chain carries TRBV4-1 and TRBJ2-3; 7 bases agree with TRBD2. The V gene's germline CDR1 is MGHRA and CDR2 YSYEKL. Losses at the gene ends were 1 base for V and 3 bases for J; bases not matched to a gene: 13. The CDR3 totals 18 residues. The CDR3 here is CASSQAPIKRGATDTQYF. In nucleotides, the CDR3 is TGCGCCAGCAGCCAAGCCCCTATTAAGCGGGGAGCAACAGATACGCAGTATTTT.

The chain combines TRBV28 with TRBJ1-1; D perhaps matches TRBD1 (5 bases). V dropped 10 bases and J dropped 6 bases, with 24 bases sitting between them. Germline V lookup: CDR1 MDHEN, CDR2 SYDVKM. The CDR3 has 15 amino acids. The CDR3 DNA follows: TGTGCCATCACCCCCCCGGGACTTCGGACGTCTGAAGCTTTCTTT. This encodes CAITPPGLRTSEAFF.

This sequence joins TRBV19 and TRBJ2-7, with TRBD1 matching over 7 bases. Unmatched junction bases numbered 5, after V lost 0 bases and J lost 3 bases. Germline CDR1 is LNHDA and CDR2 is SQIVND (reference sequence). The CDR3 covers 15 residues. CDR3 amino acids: CASSIEAGGNYEQYF. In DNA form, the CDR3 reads TGTGCCAGTAGTATAGAAGCAGGGGGAAACTACGAGCAGTACTTC.

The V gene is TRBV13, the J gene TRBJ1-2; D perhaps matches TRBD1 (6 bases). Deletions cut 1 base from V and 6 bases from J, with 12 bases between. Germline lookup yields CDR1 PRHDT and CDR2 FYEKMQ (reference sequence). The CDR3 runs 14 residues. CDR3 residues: CASSLEQGIDGYTF. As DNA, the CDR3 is TGTGCCAGCAGCTTAGAGCAGGGGATTGATGGCTACACCTTC.

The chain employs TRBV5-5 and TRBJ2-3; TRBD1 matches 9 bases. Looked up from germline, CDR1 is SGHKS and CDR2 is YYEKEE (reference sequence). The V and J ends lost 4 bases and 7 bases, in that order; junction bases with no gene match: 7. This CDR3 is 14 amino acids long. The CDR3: CASSARDRVNTQYF. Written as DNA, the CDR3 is TGTGCCAGCAGCGCCCGGGACAGGGTGAATACGCAGTATTTT.

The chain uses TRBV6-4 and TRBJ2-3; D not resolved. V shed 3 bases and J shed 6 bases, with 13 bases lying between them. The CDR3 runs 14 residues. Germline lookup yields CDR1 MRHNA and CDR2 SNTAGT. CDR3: CASSENPEMDTQYF. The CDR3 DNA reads TGTGCCAGCAGTGAGAACCCGGAGATGGATACGCAGTATTTT.

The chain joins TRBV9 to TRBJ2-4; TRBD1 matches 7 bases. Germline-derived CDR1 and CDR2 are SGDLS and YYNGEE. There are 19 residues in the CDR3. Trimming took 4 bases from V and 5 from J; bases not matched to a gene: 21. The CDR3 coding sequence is TGTGCCAGCAGCACAACACTAACCCCTAGACCGGGACAGCAAAACATTCAGTACTTC. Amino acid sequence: CASSTTLTPRPGQQNIQYF.

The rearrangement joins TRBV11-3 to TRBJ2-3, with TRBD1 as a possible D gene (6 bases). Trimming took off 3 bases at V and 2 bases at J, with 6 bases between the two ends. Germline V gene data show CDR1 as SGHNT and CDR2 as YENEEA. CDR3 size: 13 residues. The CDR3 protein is CASSLGATDTQYF. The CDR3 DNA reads TGTGCCAGCAGCTTGGGGGCCACAGATACGCAGTATTTT.

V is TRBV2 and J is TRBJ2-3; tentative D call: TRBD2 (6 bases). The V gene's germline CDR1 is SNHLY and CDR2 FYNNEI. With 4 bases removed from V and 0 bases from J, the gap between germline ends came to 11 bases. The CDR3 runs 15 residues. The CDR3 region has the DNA TGTGCCAGCAGTGGAATAGCGGCTAGCACAGATACGCAGTATTTT. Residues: CASSGIAASTDTQYF.

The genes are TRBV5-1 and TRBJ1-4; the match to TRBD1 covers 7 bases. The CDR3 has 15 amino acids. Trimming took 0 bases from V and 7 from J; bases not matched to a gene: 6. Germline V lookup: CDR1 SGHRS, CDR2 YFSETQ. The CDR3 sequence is CASSLDGRGTEKLFF. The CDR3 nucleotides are TGCGCCAGCAGCTTGGACGGCAGGGGGACTGAAAAACTGTTTTTT.

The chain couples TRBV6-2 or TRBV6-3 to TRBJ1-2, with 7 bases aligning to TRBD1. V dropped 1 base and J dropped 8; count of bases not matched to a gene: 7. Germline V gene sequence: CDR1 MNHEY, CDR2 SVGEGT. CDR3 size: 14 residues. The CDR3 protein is CASSYLTGAPGYTF. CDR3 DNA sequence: TGTGCCAGCAGTTACTTAACAGGGGCTCCGGGCTACACCTTC.